The source of this T cell receptor beta chain is a study of control samples from healthy donors and cancer patients. Germline V gene lookup returns CDR1 ENHRY and CDR2 SYGVKD. V shed 11 bases and J shed 3 bases, with 20 bases lying between them. The CDR3 is 14 amino acids. Clones were read by immunoSEQ multiplex PCR, and TCRdb kept only the in-frame ones, dropping some. The sample includes 45,000 to 70,000 clones, around 93% of them seen just once. The material sequenced was PBMCs. The rearrangement joins TRBV10-3 to TRBJ2-7, with TRBD1 as a possible D gene (6 bases). This TCR was recovered from a man in his thirties or forties with colorectal cancer. DNA of the CDR3: TGTGCCTCAACCCCAGGGGCAGGAATCTACGAGCAGTACTTC. The encoded protein is CASTPGAGIYEQYF.